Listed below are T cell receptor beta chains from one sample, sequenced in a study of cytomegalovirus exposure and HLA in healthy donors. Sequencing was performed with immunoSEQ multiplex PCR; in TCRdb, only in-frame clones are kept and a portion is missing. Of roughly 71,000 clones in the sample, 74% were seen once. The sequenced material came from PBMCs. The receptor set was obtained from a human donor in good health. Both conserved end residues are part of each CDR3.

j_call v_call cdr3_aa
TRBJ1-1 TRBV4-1 CASSQDRGGVNTEAFF
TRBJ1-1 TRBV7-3 CASSRGSNTEAFF
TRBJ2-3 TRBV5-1 CASTFRGTRLSTDTQYF
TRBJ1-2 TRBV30 CAWSEEQGPHYGYTF
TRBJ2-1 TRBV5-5 CASSLVITGSGDGNEQFF
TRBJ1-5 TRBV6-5 CASSSGTGASNQPQHF
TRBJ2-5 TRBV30 CAWSVRGRVGTQYF
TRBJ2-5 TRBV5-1 CASRKRDTNSQETQYF
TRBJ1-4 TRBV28 CASSPATGANEKLFF
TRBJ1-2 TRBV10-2 CASSERGRNYGYTF
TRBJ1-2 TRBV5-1 CASSLKGREDYGYTF
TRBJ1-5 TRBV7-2 CASSETAGFRQPQHF
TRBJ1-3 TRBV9 CASSVGDLAGNTIYF
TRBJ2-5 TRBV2 CASRPLAGGGETQYF